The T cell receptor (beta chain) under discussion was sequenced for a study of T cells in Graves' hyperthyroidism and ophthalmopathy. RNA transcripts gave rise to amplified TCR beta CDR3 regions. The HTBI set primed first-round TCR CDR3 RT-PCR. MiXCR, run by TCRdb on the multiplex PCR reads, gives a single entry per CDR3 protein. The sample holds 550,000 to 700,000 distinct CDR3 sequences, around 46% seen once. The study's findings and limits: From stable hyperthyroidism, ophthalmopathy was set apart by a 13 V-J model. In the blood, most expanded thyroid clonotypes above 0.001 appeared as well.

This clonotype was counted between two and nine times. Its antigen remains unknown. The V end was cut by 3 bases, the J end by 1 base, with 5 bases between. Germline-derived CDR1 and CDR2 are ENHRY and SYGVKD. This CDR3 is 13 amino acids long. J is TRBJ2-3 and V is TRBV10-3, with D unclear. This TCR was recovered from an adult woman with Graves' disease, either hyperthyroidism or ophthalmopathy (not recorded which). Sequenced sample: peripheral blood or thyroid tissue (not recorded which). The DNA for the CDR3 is TGTGCCATCAGTGATTCTGGCACAGATACGCAGTATTTT. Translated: CAISDSGTDTQYF.